This passage covers 29 T cell receptor beta chains from one sample sequenced in a study of blood T cell repertoires in COVID-19 (dated by TCRdb to the early 2020s). Library generation was performed with the immunoSEQ multiplex PCR assay. TCRdb carries this immuneACCESS record with in-frame sequences only. Its versions omit some clonotypes, under half of them owing to an unresolved V gene in the studies checked, with the rest unexplained. This sample gives roughly 240,000 clones in total; approximately 86% of them show up just once. Together, the top ten hold approximately 3% of the sample. The sample comprised peripheral blood. The receptors derive from a woman in her thirties who had recovered from COVID-19.

CDR3 protein: CASSVPGGQGEQFF. In DNA form, the CDR3 reads TGTGCCAGCAGTGTTCCGGGGGGCCAGGGTGAGCAGTTCTTC. This chain joins TRBV9 and TRBJ2-1, with a tentative D call TRBD2 (7 bases). V gave up 5 bases and J gave up 9 bases, with 18 bases separating them. This CDR3 is 14 amino acids long. Germline V gene lookup returns CDR1 SGDLS and CDR2 YYNGEE.

V and J are TRBV6-2 or TRBV6-3 and TRBJ1-1; weak D call: TRBD1 (5 bases). This CDR3 is built from 14 residues. Germline V lookup: CDR1 MNHEY, CDR2 SVGEGT. Deletions cut 6 bases from V and 1 base from J, with 12 bases between. CDR3 region: CASSLDRRNTEAFF. The CDR3 bases are TGTGCCAGCAGCCTCGACAGACGGAACACTGAAGCTTTCTTT.

The chain employs TRBV3-1 (or the pseudogene TRBV3-2) and TRBJ2-7; tentatively, D is TRBD2 (7 bases). Germline loops: CDR1 LGHDT, CDR2 YNNKEL (reference sequence). The V end lost 0 bases, the J end lost 7 bases, and 19 bases lay between the germline ends. The CDR3 spans 16 residues. This CDR3 reads CASSQDRGTGRAEQYF. The DNA of the CDR3 is TGTGCCAGCAGCCAAGATAGGGGGACTGGGAGGGCGGAGCAGTACTTC.

The chain uses TRBV5-4 and TRBJ2-5; no reliable D call. The V gene lost 5 bases and the J gene lost 2 bases, with 19 bases spanning the gap. The CDR3 has 16 residues. Germline assignment: CDR1 SGHNT and CDR2 YYREEE (reference sequence). Written as DNA, the CDR3 is TGTGCCAGCAGTCCGTCGGTCACCAAGACACAAGAGACCCAGTACTTC. Its protein is CASSPSVTKTQETQYF.

The V gene is TRBV25-1, the J gene TRBJ2-2, with D perhaps TRBD1 (5 bases). Germline V gene sequence: CDR1 MGHDK, CDR2 SYGVNS. Trimming removed 1 base from V and 1 base from J, with 13 bases in between. The CDR3 is 17 residues long. The CDR3 loop reads CASSESAGKENTGELFF. CDR3 coding DNA: TGTGCCAGCAGTGAATCGGCAGGGAAGGAGAACACCGGGGAGCTGTTTTTT. Combining the CDR3 with reference TRBV25-1 and TRBJ2-2 gives the whole variable domain EADIYQTPRYLVIGTGKKITLECSQTMGHDKMYWYQQDPGMELHLIHYSYGVNSTEKGDLSSESTVSRIRTEHFPLTLESARPSHTSQYLCASSESAGKENTGELFFGEGSRLTVL.

The chain is built from TRBV4-1 and TRBJ2-7; D not resolved. Trimming removed 7 bases from V and 2 bases from J, with 15 bases in between. There are 14 residues in the CDR3. Per germline, CDR1 MGHRA and CDR2 YSYEKL. CDR3 sequence: CASIPHPQTYEQYF. For the CDR3, the DNA is TGCGCCAGCATCCCACACCCGCAAACCTACGAGCAGTACTTC.

This chain links TRBV5-1 with TRBJ1-4; D unresolved. Germline CDR1 reads SGHRS; CDR2 reads YFSETQ. V gave up 0 bases and J gave up 8 bases, with 14 bases separating them. The CDR3 has 15 amino acids. Here the CDR3 reads CASSLAGGVGEKLFF. The CDR3 bases are TGCGCCAGCAGCTTGGCCGGCGGAGTAGGAGAAAAACTGTTTTTT. Drawing the rest from reference TRBV5-1 and TRBJ1-4, the complete variable domain is KAGVTQTPRYLIKTRGQQVTLSCSPISGHRSVSWYQQTPGQGLQFLFEYFSETQRNKGNFPGRFSGRQFSNSRSEMNVSTLELGDSALYLCASSLAGGVGEKLFFGSGTQLSVL.

The rearrangement links TRBV3-1 (or the pseudogene TRBV3-2) to TRBJ2-1; TRBD1 aligns across 8 bases. With 0 bases clipped from V and 4 bases from J, the junction kept 2 bases outside the gene matches. Per the germline V gene, CDR1 is LGHDT and CDR2 is YNNKEL (reference sequence). This CDR3 has 15 amino acids. The CDR3 region has the DNA TGTGCCAGCAGCCAAGACAGGGGGCGATACAATGAGCAGTTCTTC. It codes for CASSQDRGRYNEQFF.

This clone has a single count. The V call is TRBV15, the J call TRBJ2-1, with a tentative D call TRBD2 (7 bases). The V gene lost 1 base and the J gene lost 5 bases, with 18 bases spanning the gap. CDR3 length equals 17 residues. The germline V gene has CDR1 LNHNV and CDR2 YYDKDF (reference sequence). The CDR3: CATSRGVEGGRNNEQFF. Here the CDR3 DNA reads TGTGCCACCAGCAGAGGGGTTGAGGGGGGGCGAAACAATGAGCAGTTCTTC. The variable domain in full, with the rest retrieved from reference TRBV15 and TRBJ2-1, is DAMVIQNPRYQVTQFGKPVTLSCSQTLNHNVMYWYQQKSSQAPKLLFHYYDKDFNNEADTPDNFQSRRPNTSFCFLDIRSPGLGDTAMYLCATSRGVEGGRNNEQFFGPGTRLTVL.

The chain employs TRBV19 and TRBJ1-1; 9 positions match TRBD1. CDR3 length equals 17 residues. Germline CDR1 is LNHDA and CDR2 is SQIVND (reference sequence). V was clipped by 4 bases and J by 0 bases; unmatched bases: 9. The CDR3 DNA follows: TGTGCCAGTAGTACGGGACAGGGAGGGAACATGAACACTGAAGCTTTCTTT. Translation: CASSTGQGGNMNTEAFF.

The chain has TRBV6-1 and TRBJ1-1; D is ambiguous. This CDR3 comprises 13 residues. V shed 2 bases and J shed 6 bases, with 10 bases lying between them. CDR1 MNHNS and CDR2 SASEGT come from the germline V gene. This chain's CDR3 is CASSEQVVAEAFF. The CDR3 coding sequence is TGTGCCAGCAGTGAACAGGTTGTGGCTGAAGCTTTCTTT.

Concerning this clone itself: Other DNA sequences in the sample encode the same CDR3. The chain is built from TRBV5-1 and TRBJ2-2; tentatively, D is TRBD1 (5 bases). Germline V gene lookup returns CDR1 SGHRS and CDR2 YFSETQ. Trimming removed 2 bases at V and 1 base at J, with 9 bases between. CDR3 length: 15 amino acids. The CDR3 reads CASSFSQGNTGELFF. The DNA of the CDR3 is TGCGCCAGCAGCTTTTCCCAGGGGAACACCGGGGAGCTGTTTTTT.

In its sample, this clone was seen once. The chain employs TRBV4-1 and TRBJ2-2; D is possibly TRBD1 (5 bases). V was trimmed by 0 bases and J by 7 bases, leaving 18 bases between them. The germline V gene has CDR1 MGHRA and CDR2 YSYEKL. CDR3 length: 17 amino acids. As DNA, the CDR3 is TGCGCCAGCAGCCAAGAAAATTCGCAGGGTCTTGTCGGGGAGCTGTTTTTT. It translates to CASSQENSQGLVGELFF.

The V and J genes are TRBV11-2 and TRBJ2-7, with D hard to call. The V end lost 1 base, the J end lost 1 base, and 5 bases lay between the germline ends. The CDR3 contains 13 residues. Germline values: CDR1 SGHAT, CDR2 FQNNGV. DNA for the CDR3: TGTGCCAGCAGCTTAGTCCTTTCCTACGAGCAGTACTTC. Its protein is CASSLVLSYEQYF.

The CDR3 sequence: CASSESGGLPYEQYF. The CDR3 region has the DNA TGTGCCAGCAGCGAGAGCGGGGGGTTACCCTACGAGCAGTACTTC. The V gene is TRBV9, the J gene TRBJ2-7, with TRBD2 identical over 9 bases. The CDR3 is 15 amino acids. The germline CDR1 and CDR2 sequences are SGDLS and YYNGEE. Losses at the gene ends were 3 bases for V and 2 bases for J; bases not matched to a gene: 6.

The chain couples TRBV10-1 to TRBJ2-7; 9 bases align to TRBD2. V lost 0 bases, J lost 3 bases, and 3 bases stayed unmatched. This CDR3 contains 15 residues. Germline assignment: CDR1 WNHNN and CDR2 SYGVQD (reference sequence). The CDR3 nucleotides are TGCGCCAGCAGTGAGTCGACTAGCGGAAACTACGAGCAGTACTTC. This encodes CASSESTSGNYEQYF.

The chain joins TRBV19 to TRBJ2-3; TRBD1 matches at 9 bases. This CDR3 is built from 14 residues. The ends lost 7 bases at V and 3 bases at J; junction bases unmatched: 5. Germline assignment: CDR1 LNHDA and CDR2 SQIVND (reference sequence). DNA for the CDR3: TGTGCCAGTATGCGGACAGGGGAAACAGATACGCAGTATTTT. It is translated as CASMRTGETDTQYF.

The chain combines TRBV19 with TRBJ1-1; D is perhaps TRBD1 (6 bases). Between the trimmed V and J ends, which lost 5 bases and 1 base, there was a span of 14 bases. Germline assignment: CDR1 LNHDA and CDR2 SQIVND (reference sequence). The CDR3 consists of 15 residues. The CDR3 loop reads CASSGPQTGNTEAFF. The CDR3 nucleotides are TGTGCCAGTAGTGGACCCCAGACAGGGAACACTGAAGCTTTCTTT.

V and J are TRBV7-9 and TRBJ1-1; D might be TRBD1 (6 bases). From germline, CDR1 is SEHNR and CDR2 FQNEAQ (reference sequence). The CDR3 runs 17 residues. Trimming stripped 2 bases from V and 0 bases from J, with 16 bases between. The chain's CDR3 is CASSLSSGVEMNTEAFF. As DNA, the CDR3 is TGTGCCAGCAGCTTATCGTCAGGGGTTGAGATGAACACTGAAGCTTTCTTT.

V and J are TRBV25-1 and TRBJ1-4; D unresolved. Trimming removed 1 base at V and 7 bases at J, with 10 bases between. CDR1 is MGHDK and CDR2 is SYGVNS in the germline V gene. CDR3 length: 14 residues. The CDR3 sequence is CASSEFHTFEKLFF. CDR3 DNA: TGTGCCAGCAGTGAATTTCACACGTTTGAAAAACTGTTTTTT.

The chain couples TRBV5-4 to TRBJ2-2; TRBD1 agrees at 11 bases. V lost 4 bases, J lost 5 bases, and 7 bases stayed unmatched. The CDR3 is 16 amino acids. Germline values: CDR1 SGHNT, CDR2 YYREEE (reference sequence). The CDR3 DNA sequence: TGTGCCAGCAGCCTCCCTGGGACAGGGGGGACCGGGGAGCTGTTTTTT. It translates to CASSLPGTGGTGELFF.

The rearrangement links TRBV2 to TRBJ1-2; D may be TRBD1 (5 bases). Germline V CDR1 and CDR2: SNHLY, FYNNEI. The CDR3 covers 14 residues. V was shortened by 0 bases and J by 8 bases, with 13 bases between the two germline ends. The CDR3 region is CASSEATDLGGYTF. For the CDR3, the DNA is TGTGCCAGCAGTGAAGCGACAGACCTGGGGGGCTACACCTTC.

This clone was counted a single time. The chain joins TRBV20-1 to TRBJ1-2, with TRBD1 identical over 7 bases. V was clipped by 3 bases and J by 6 bases; unmatched bases: 7. Germline loops: CDR1 DFQATT, CDR2 SNEGSKA (reference sequence). There are 13 residues in the CDR3. CDR3 coding DNA: TGCAGTGCTAGTAAGACAGGGAGGAATGGCTACACCTTC. This codes for CSASKTGRNGYTF.

This clone was observed a handful of times. This chain uses TRBV23-1 with TRBJ2-7, with 12 bases identical to TRBD1. TRBV23-1 is marked as an open reading frame, function uncertain. The V gene end was trimmed by 3 bases and the J gene end by 5 bases; junction bases not matched to a gene: 5. The CDR3 covers 15 residues. The DNA for the CDR3 is TGCGCCAGCAGTCAGCGGGACAGGGGGCTTGACGAGCAGTACTTC. Its translation: CASSQRDRGLDEQYF.

The chain couples TRBV6-5 to TRBJ2-3; possibly TRBD2 for D (6 bases). Trimming left V 4 bases short and J 0 bases short, with 11 bases between. CDR3 length equals 15 residues. Germline V lookup: CDR1 MNHEY, CDR2 SVGAGI. The CDR3 protein is CASSWGGTSTDTQYF. The CDR3 DNA is TGTGCCAGCAGTTGGGGCGGGACTAGCACAGATACGCAGTATTTT.

The rearrangement uses TRBV7-9 and TRBJ1-2; the match to TRBD1 covers 7 bases. This CDR3 is 15 amino acids long. From germline, CDR1 is SEHNR and CDR2 FQNEAQ (reference sequence). The junction had 10 bases not matched to a gene; V was cut back by 5 bases and J by 4 bases. The CDR3 DNA is TGTGCCAGCAGCCGGAGTGGGACAGCGGTCTATGGCTACACCTTC. It translates to CASSRSGTAVYGYTF.

V and J are TRBV27 and TRBJ2-1, with 8 bases fitting TRBD1. With 4 bases clipped from V and 4 bases from J, the junction kept 3 bases outside the gene matches. This CDR3 is 14 amino acids long. Germline V gene data show CDR1 as MNHEY and CDR2 as SMNVEV (reference sequence). The DNA for the CDR3 is TGTGCCAGCAGTTCGACAGGGGCATACAATGAGCAGTTCTTC. Amino acid sequence: CASSSTGAYNEQFF.

Ten or more counts support this clone. The chain recombines TRBV6-1 with TRBJ2-1, with 11 nucleotides matching TRBD2. The V and J ends lost 2 bases and 7 bases, in that order; junction bases with no gene match: 1. CDR1 MNHNS and CDR2 SASEGT come from the germline V gene. This CDR3 spans 14 amino acids. The CDR3 loop is CASSELAGGNEQFF. CDR3 bases: TGTGCCAGCAGTGAACTAGCGGGGGGAAATGAGCAGTTCTTC.

In this sample, this clone turned up once. This sequence joins TRBV4-3 and TRBJ2-3; the match to TRBD2 covers 7 bases. V shed 0 bases and J 3 bases; nucleotides not matched to a gene: 3. The germline gives CDR1 LGHNA, CDR2 YSLEER. The CDR3 extends over 15 amino acids. The CDR3 DNA reads as TGCGCCAGCAGCCAAGATGGGGGGGGGACAGATACGCAGTATTTT. This sequence encodes CASSQDGGGTDTQYF.